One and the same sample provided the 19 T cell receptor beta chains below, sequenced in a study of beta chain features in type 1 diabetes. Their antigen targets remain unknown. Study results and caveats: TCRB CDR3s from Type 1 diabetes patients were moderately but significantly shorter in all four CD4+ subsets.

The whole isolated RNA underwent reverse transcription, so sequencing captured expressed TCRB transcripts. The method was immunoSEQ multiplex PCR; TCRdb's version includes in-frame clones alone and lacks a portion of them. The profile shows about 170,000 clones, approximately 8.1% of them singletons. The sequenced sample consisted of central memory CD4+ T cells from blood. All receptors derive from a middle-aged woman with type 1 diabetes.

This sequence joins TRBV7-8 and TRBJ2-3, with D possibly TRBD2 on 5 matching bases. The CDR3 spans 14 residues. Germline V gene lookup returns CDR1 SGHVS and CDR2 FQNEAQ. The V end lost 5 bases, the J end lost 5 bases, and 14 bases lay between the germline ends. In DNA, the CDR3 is TGTGCCAGCAGCACTACGGGGAGAGGAGATACGCAGTATTTT. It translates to CASSTTGRGDTQYF.

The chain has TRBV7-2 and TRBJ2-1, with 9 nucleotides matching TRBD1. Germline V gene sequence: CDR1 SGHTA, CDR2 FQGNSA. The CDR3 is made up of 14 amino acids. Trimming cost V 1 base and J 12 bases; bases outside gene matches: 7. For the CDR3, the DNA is TGTGCCAGCAGCTTAGACGGGACAGGGTATGGGCAGTTCTTC. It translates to CASSLDGTGYGQFF.

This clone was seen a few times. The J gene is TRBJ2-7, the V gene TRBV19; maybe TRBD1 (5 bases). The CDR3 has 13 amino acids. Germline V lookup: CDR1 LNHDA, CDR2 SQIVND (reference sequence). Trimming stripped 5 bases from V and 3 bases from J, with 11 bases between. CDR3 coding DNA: TGTGCCAGTAGTTCCGACAGATTCTACGAGCAGTACTTC. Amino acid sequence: CASSSDRFYEQYF.

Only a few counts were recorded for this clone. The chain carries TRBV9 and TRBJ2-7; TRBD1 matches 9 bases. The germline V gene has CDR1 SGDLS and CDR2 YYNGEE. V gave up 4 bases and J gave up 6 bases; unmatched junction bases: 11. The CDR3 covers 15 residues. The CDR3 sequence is CASSTRPGQGTEQYF. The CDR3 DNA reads TGTGCCAGCAGCACCCGACCAGGACAGGGGACCGAGCAGTACTTC. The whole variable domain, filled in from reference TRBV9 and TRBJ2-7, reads DSGVTQTPKHLITATGQRVTLRCSPRSGDLSVYWYQQSLDQGLQFLIQYYNGEERAKGNILERFSAQQFPDLHSELNLSSLELGDSALYFCASSTRPGQGTEQYFGPGTRLTVT.

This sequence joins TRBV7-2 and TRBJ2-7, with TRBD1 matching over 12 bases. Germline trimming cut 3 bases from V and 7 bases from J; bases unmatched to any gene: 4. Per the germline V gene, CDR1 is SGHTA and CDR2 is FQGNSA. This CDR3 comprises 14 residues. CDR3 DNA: TGTGCCAGCAGCTTGGGACAGGGGGCAAAAGAGCAGTACTTC. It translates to CASSLGQGAKEQYF.

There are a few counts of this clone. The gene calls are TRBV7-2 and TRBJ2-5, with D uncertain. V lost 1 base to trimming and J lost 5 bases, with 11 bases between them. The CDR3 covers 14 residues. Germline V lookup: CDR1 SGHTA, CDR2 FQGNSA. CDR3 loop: CASSLDPSRETQYF. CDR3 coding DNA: TGTGCCAGCAGCTTAGACCCCTCCAGGGAGACCCAGTACTTC.

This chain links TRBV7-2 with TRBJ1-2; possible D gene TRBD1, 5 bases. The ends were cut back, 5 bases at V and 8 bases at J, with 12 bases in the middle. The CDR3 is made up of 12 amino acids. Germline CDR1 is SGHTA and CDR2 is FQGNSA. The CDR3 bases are TGTGCCAGCAGCCCTGACAGAGAGGGCTACACCTTC. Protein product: CASSPDREGYTF.

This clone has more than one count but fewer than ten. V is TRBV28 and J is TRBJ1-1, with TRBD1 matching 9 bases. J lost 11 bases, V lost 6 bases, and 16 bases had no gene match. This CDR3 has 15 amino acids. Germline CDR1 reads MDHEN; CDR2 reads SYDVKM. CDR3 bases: TGTGCCAGCAGCCTGGGACAGGGTGTCCTAATGGTGGCTTTCTTT. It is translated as CASSLGQGVLMVAFF.

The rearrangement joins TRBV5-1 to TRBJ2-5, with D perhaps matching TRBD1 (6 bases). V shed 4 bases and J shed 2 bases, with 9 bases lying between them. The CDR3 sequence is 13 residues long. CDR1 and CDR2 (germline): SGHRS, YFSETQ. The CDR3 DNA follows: TGCGCCAGCAGCATGGACAGACAAGAGACCCAGTACTTC. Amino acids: CASSMDRQETQYF.

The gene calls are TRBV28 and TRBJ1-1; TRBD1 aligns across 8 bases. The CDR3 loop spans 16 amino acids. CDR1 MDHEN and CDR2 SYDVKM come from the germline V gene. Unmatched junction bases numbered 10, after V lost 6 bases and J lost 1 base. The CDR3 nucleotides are TGTGCCAGCAGGACGTTGGCCGGGACAGGGAACACTGAAGCTTTCTTT. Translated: CASRTLAGTGNTEAFF.

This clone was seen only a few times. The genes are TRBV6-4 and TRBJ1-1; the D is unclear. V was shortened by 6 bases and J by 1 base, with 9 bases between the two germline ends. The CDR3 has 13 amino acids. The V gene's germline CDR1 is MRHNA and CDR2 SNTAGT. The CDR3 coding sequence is TGTGCCAGCAGCGCCATGAGGAACACTGAAGCTTTCTTT. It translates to CASSAMRNTEAFF.

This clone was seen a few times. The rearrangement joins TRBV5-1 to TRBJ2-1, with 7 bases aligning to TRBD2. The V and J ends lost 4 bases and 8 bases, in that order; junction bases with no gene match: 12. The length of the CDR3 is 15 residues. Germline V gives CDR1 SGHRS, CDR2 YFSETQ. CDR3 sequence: CASSPLYRGSDEQFF. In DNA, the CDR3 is TGCGCCAGCAGCCCCTTGTATCGCGGGAGCGATGAGCAGTTCTTC.

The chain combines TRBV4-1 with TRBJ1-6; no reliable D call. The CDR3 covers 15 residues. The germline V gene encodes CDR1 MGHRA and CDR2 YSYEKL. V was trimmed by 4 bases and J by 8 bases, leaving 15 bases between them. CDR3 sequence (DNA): TGCGCCAGCAGCCTACCGTTCTCTGCGGATTCACCCCTCCACTTT. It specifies CASSLPFSADSPLHF.

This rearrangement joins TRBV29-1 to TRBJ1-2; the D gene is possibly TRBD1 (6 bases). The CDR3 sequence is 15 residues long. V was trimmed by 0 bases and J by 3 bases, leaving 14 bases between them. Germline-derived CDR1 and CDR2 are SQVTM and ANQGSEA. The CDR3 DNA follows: TGCAGCGTTGAAGATCCTGGACAGCCTTACTATGGCTACACCTTC. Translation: CSVEDPGQPYYGYTF.

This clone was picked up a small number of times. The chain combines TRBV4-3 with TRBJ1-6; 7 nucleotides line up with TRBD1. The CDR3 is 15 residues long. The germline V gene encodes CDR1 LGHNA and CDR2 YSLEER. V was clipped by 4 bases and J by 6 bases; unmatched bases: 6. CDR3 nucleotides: TGCGCCAGCAGCCGGGGACAGCGGGTTAATTCACCCCTCCACTTT. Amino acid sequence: CASSRGQRVNSPLHF.

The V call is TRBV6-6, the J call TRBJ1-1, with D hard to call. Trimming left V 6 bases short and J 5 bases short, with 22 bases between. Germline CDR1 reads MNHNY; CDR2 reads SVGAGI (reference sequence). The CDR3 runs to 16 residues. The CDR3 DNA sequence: TGTGCCAGCAGGACGACAAAAGCAGGTTGGAGGACTGAAGCTTTCTTT. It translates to CASRTTKAGWRTEAFF.

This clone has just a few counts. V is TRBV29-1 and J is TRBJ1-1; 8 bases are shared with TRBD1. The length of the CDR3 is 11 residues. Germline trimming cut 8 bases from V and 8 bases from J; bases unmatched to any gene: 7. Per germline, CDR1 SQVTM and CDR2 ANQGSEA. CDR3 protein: CSLGQGWEAFF. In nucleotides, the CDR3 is TGCAGCCTTGGACAGGGCTGGGAAGCTTTCTTT.

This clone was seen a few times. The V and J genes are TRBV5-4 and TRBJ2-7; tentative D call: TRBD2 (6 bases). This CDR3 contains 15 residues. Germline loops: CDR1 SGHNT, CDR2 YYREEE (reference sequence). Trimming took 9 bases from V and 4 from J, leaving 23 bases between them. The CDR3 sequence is CATRPSRERGYEQYF. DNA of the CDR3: TGTGCCACCAGACCGTCTCGGGAGAGAGGTTACGAGCAGTACTTC. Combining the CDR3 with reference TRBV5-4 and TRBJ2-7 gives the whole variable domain ETGVTQSPTHLIKTRGQQVTLRCSSQSGHNTVSWYQQALGQGPQFIFQYYREEENGRGNFPPRFSGLQFPNYSSELNVNALELDDSALYLCATRPSRERGYEQYFGPGTRLTVT.

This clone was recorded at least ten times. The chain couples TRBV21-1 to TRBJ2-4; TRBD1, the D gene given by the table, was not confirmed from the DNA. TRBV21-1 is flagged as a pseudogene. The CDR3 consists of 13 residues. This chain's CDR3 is CASSLGVRNIQYF. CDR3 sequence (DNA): TGTGCCAGCAGTCTAGGGGTTCGGAACATTCAGTACTTC.